This TCR beta chain is drawn from a study of early T cells in non-severe SARS-CoV-2 infection. This clonotype was seen many times. The V end was cut by 11 bases, the J end by 0 bases, with 17 bases between. The CDR3 spans 15 residues. Germline lookup yields CDR1 LNHDA and CDR2 SQIVND (reference sequence). MiXCR, run by TCRdb on the 5' RACE reads, gives a single entry per CDR3 protein. The table has 38,000 or so distinct CDR3 sequences, 3.5% to 5% seen once. The rearrangement uses TRBV19 and TRBJ1-5; D is uncertain. Sample: whole blood. The clonotype originates from an adult who was a healthcare worker with PCR-confirmed SARS-CoV-2 infection or an uninfected control (not recorded which). The CDR3 bases are TGTGCCGCTGCCAAGGAGCCTTATAGCAATCAGCCCCAGCATTTT. Translation: CAAAKEPYSNQPQHF.